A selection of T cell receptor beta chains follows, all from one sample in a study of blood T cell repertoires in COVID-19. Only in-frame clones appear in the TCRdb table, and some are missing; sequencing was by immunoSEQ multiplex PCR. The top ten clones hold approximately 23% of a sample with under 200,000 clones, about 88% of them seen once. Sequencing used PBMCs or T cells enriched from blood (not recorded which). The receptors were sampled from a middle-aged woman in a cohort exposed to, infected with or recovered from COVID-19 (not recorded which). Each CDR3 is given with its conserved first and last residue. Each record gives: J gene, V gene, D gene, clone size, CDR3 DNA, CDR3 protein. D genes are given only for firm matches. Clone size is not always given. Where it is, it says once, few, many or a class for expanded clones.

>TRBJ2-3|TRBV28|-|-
TGTGCCAGCAGTTCATACTCCTACAGCACAGATACGCAGTATTTT
CASSSYSYSTDTQYF
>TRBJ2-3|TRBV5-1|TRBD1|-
TGCGCCAGCAGCTTGAATACAGGGGACACGCAGTATTTT
CASSLNTGDTQYF
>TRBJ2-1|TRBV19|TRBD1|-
TGTGCCAGTAGTATATTCGAGACAGGGTCCTACAATGAGCAGTTCTTC
CASSIFETGSYNEQFF
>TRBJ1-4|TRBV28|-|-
TGTGCCAGCACGATGGTCCAGGAAAATGAAAAACTGTTTTTT
CASTMVQENEKLFF
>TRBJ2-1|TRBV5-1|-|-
TGCGCCAGCAGGCTAGCCCTAAGCTCCTACAATGAGCAGTTCTTC
CASRLALSSYNEQFF
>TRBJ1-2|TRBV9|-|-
TGTGCCAGCAGCCCGGAGAATAACTATGGCTACACCTTC
CASSPENNYGYTF
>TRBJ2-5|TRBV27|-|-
TGTGCCAGCAGTTACGGGGGAGCCCAAGAGACCCAGTACTTC
CASSYGGAQETQYF
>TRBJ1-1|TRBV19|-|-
TGTGCCAGTAGTTATACAGTGAACACTGAAGCTTTCTTT
CASSYTVNTEAFF
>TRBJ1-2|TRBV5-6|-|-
TGTGCCAGCAGCTTGCTCAGGGAGGAAGGCTATGGCTACACCTTC
CASSLLREEGYGYTF
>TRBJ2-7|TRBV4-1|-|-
TGCGCCAGCAGCCATGCGCAGGGCACCTTCTCCTACGAGCAGTACTTC
CASSHAQGTFSYEQYF
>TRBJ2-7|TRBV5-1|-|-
TGCGCCAGCGGCGGTGGACAGCCTTTTTCCTACGAGCAGTACTTC
CASGGGQPFSYEQYF
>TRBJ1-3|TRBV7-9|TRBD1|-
TGTGCCAGCAGCTTAGCGGGACAGTTAACTGGAAACACCATATATTTT
CASSLAGQLTGNTIYF
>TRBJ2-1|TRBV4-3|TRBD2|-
TGCGCCAGCAGCCAAGAACCCCGGGGAGGGACTATCAATGAGCAGTTCTTC
CASSQEPRGGTINEQFF
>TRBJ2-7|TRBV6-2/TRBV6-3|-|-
TGTGCCAGCAGTTATCTCGTCGCGGGGTTCTCCTACGAGCAGTACTTC
CASSYLVAGFSYEQYF
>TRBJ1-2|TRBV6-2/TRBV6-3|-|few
TGTGCCAGCAGTCACCACCCGCGCGACACTAACTATGGCTACACCTTC
CASSHHPRDTNYGYTF
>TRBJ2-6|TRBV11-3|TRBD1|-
TGTGCCAGCAGCCCCCAGGGGGCTGGGGCCAACGTCCTGACTTTC
CASSPQGAGANVLTF
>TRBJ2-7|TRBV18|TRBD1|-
TGTGCCAGCTCACCACGGGGACAGGGGCAGACTGAGCAGTACTTC
CASSPRGQGQTEQYF
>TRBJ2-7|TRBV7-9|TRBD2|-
TGTGCCAGCAGCCAACAACCGGGACTAGCGGCCTACGAGCAGTACTTC
CASSQQPGLAAYEQYF
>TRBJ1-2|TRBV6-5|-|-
TGTGCCACTAAAGCGGGACATCCCTTTTTGGGCTACACCTTC
CATKAGHPFLGYTF
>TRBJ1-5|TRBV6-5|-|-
TGTGCCAGCAGTTCCCTTAATCAGCCCCAGCATTTT
CASSSLNQPQHF
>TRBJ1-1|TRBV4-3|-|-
TGCGCCAGCAGCCCCCACGGAGAATTGAACACTGAAGCTTTCTTT
CASSPHGELNTEAFF
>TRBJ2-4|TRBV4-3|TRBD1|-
TGCGCCAGCAGCCCCCAATCGACAGGGGCCAAAAACATTCAGTACTTC
CASSPQSTGAKNIQYF
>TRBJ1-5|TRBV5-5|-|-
TGTGCCAGCAGCCCCCGTGTGAATCAGCCCCAGCATTTT
CASSPRVNQPQHF
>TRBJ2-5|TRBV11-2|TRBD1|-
TGTGCCAGCAGCTCCTCATACTCCTCGGACAGGTCTGAAGAGACCCAGTACTTC
CASSSSYSSDRSEETQYF
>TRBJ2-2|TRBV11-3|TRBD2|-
TGTGCCAGCACCACGTGGGGACTAGCGACCGGGGAGCTGTTTTTT
CASTTWGLATGELFF
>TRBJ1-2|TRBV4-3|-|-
TGCGCCAGCAGCCCCAATAGGGGGGGACACTATGGCTACACCTTC
CASSPNRGGHYGYTF
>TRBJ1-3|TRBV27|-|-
TGTGCCAGCAGTTTATCGTGGAGGGACGACTCTGGAAACACCATATATTTT
CASSLSWRDDSGNTIYF
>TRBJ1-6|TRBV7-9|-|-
TGTGCCAGCAGCTTCGGAGGTTCCTATAATTCACCCCTCCACTTT
CASSFGGSYNSPLHF
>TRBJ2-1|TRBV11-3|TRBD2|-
TGTGCCAGCAGCCCCCGACTAGCGGTGGTCAATGAGCAGTTCTTC
CASSPRLAVVNEQFF
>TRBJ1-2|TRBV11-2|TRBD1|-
TGTGCCAGCAGCTTAGATCGAAGTTGGAGACAGGGTGGTACTATAGCCTTC
CASSLDRSWRQGGTIAF
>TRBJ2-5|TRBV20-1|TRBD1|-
TGCAGTGCTAGTAGGGACAGCGAACTCCAAGAGACCCAGTACTTC
CSASRDSELQETQYF
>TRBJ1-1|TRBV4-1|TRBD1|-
TGCGCCAGCAGCCAAGGACAGGGGAACACTGAAGCTTTCTTT
CASSQGQGNTEAFF
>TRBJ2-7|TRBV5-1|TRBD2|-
TGCGCCAGCAGCTCTACTAGCGGGAGGTTTAGCGAGCAGTACTTC
CASSSTSGRFSEQYF
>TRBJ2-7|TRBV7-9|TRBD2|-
TGTGCCAGCAGCTTAGCCAGCGGGAGAACCGAGCAGTACTTC
CASSLASGRTEQYF
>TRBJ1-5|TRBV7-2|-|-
TGTGCCAGCAGCTTAGTGGGGGGGTCCAATCAGCCCCAGCATTTT
CASSLVGGSNQPQHF